This TCR beta chain stems from a study of blood T cell repertoires in COVID-19. Germline V gene lookup returns CDR1 MNHNY and CDR2 SVGAGI (reference sequence). V was clipped by 4 bases and J by 9 bases, with 7 bases between them. The CDR3 runs 12 residues. As processed by the authors: The assay estimated nucleated cells by amplifying reference gene primers. Produced via immunoSEQ multiplex PCR; TCRdb's table is partial and in-frame only. V and J calls and clone size are copied from that table; D and trimming were computed from the DNA. Of about 74,000 clones in the sample, around 90% are singletons; the top ten hold approximately 1.5%.

Sequenced input: peripheral blood. The rearrangement uses TRBV6-6 and TRBJ1-6; no clear D. This sequence was found in a man in his fifties with acute or convalescent COVID-19. CDR3 sequence: CASSSAGSPLHF. DNA for the CDR3: TGTGCCAGCAGTTCCGCAGGTTCACCCCTCCACTTT.